Listed below are T cell receptor beta chains from one sample, sequenced in a study of CD8 T cells in ankylosing spondylitis. TCRdb independently ran MiXCR on the 5' RACE reads; one entry per CDR3 protein. This sample yields about 240,000 distinct CDR3 sequences, of which roughly a quarter are seen a single time; around 0.58% belongs to the top ten. What was sequenced was blood, either unsorted or a sorted T cell fraction (not recorded which). These receptors all come from a male donor with ankylosing spondylitis or in good health (not recorded which). The CDR3 runs from the conserved cysteine through the conserved F or W. A D gene is named only where the DNA matches it firmly. Clone size is given for some rows only: seen once, a few or many times, or a class if the clone is expanded.

>TRBJ1-2|TRBV6-5|.|many
TGTGCCAGCAGTTTTCGGGGGGAGGGCTATGGCTACACCTTC
CASSFRGEGYGYTF
>TRBJ2-7|TRBV20-1|TRBD1|.
TGCAGTGCTTGGTGGACAGGGGGTAACGAGCAGTACTTC
CSAWWTGGNEQYF
>TRBJ2-1|TRBV29-1|TRBD1|many
TGCAGTGCCGGGACAGGGGCCTACAATGAGCAGTTCTTC
CSAGTGAYNEQFF
>TRBJ2-7|TRBV20-1|.|.
TGCAGTGCTAGCCGGACATACTACGAGCAGTACTTC
CSASRTYYEQYF
>TRBJ2-1|TRBV12-3/TRBV12-4|.|few
TGTGCCAGCAGTTCCGGACGTGGGAATGAGCAGTTCTTC
CASSSGRGNEQFF
>TRBJ2-3|TRBV18|.|.
TGTGCCAGCTCACCACCGGGTCGAGGTACGCAGTATTTT
CASSPPGRGTQYF
>TRBJ2-5|TRBV20-1|TRBD1|few
TGCAGTGCTAGAGACGGAAGACAGGGTTCCGAGACCCAGTACTTC
CSARDGRQGSETQYF
>TRBJ2-2|TRBV10-3|TRBD2|many
TGTGCCATCAGTGGTGTCGGGGGGGACACCGGGGAGCTGTTTTTT
CAISGVGGDTGELFF
>TRBJ2-3|TRBV20-1|.|.
TGCAGTGCTGTCCCTACTCGCGGGGGCACAGATACGCAGTATTTT
CSAVPTRGGTDTQYF
>TRBJ1-5|TRBV18|.|.
TGTGCCAGCTCACCACGCCACCAGCCCAATCAGCCCCAGCATTTT
CASSPRHQPNQPQHF
>TRBJ1-5|TRBV5-1|TRBD1|few
TGCGCCAGCAGCTTGGAAGGGGGCCGGCAGCCCCAGCATTTT
CASSLEGGRQPQHF
>TRBJ1-1|TRBV6-1|.|few
TGTGCCAGCAGTGTGGTACGGGAAGCTTTCTTT
CASSVVREAFF
>TRBJ2-5|TRBV12-3/TRBV12-4|.|many
TGTGCCAGCAGTTTTCTTAGGCAAGAGACCCAGTACTTC
CASSFLRQETQYF
>TRBJ2-6|TRBV28|.|many
TGTGCCAGCACCCCGAACGAGGGAATCTCTGGGGCCAACGTCCTGACTTTC
CASTPNEGISGANVLTF
>TRBJ2-3|TRBV9|.|many
TGTGCCAGCAGCTCCCGGGACTCCCCAACATGGCCAGATACGCAGTATTTT
CASSSRDSPTWPDTQYF
>TRBJ2-3|TRBV3-1|.|many
TGTGCCAGCAGCCAGTCGCCCGGGGAAGATACGCAGTATTTT
CASSQSPGEDTQYF
>TRBJ2-3|TRBV9|.|.
TGTGCCAGCAGCGTATCGGTAGAGAGCTCAGATACGCAGTATTTT
CASSVSVESSDTQYF
>TRBJ2-7|TRBV5-5|.|.
TGTGCCAGCAGCTCATATTCCTCCTACGAGCAGTACTTC
CASSSYSSYEQYF
>TRBJ1-1|TRBV2|TRBD1|.
TGTGCCAGCAGTTCTGGACAGGGGGCCTGGGGGACTGAAGCTTTCTTT
CASSSGQGAWGTEAFF
>TRBJ2-5|TRBV15|.|many
TGTGCCACCAGCAGAGATCCCCGGGGGCAAGAGACCCAGTACTTC
CATSRDPRGQETQYF
>TRBJ2-1|TRBV30|.|.
TGTGCCTGGAGTGTAAATTTGGCTTCCAATGAGCAGTTCTTC
CAWSVNLASNEQFF
>TRBJ2-2|TRBV7-8|.|many
TGTGCCAGCAGCTTGTTGGGTGGACTAGGGGGCACCGGGGAGCTGTTTTTT
CASSLLGGLGGTGELFF
>TRBJ1-2|TRBV28|.|many
TGTGCCAGCAGCTCCTCTTTTTATGGCTACACCTTC
CASSSSFYGYTF
>TRBJ2-1|TRBV20-1|.|many
TGCAGTGCCGGTGGGCCAGGCTATGAGCAGTTCTTC
CSAGGPGYEQFF
>TRBJ2-7|TRBV2|.|.
TGTGCCAGCAAGCTCTATCGGACGGATTACGAGCAGTACTTC
CASKLYRTDYEQYF
>TRBJ2-1|TRBV6-1|TRBD2|once
TGTGCCAGCATACGGCCGGGGGGGCAGAGGGATGAGCAGTTCTTC
CASIRPGGQRDEQFF
>TRBJ1-2|TRBV12-3/TRBV12-4|TRBD1|.
TGTGCCAGCAGCTCCGCGGAGGGGGCGCGGGGCTACACCTTC
CASSSAEGARGYTF
>TRBJ2-2|TRBV20-1|TRBD2|few
TGCAGTGCGAGACTAGCGGGCCCCCCCGCCACCGGGGAGCTGTTTTTT
CSARLAGPPATGELFF
>TRBJ1-1|TRBV5-1|.|few
TGCGCCAGCAGCTTGGACCCGTATTGGAACACTGAAGCTTTCTTT
CASSLDPYWNTEAFF
>TRBJ2-2|TRBV20-1|TRBD1|.
TGCAGTGCCCTGGGACAGGGCAACACCGGGGAGCTGTTTTTT
CSALGQGNTGELFF
>TRBJ2-3|TRBV20-1|.|few
TGCAGTGCTAACCCCCAGGTGGGTAGCACAGATACGCAGTATTTT
CSANPQVGSTDTQYF
>TRBJ1-2|TRBV7-9|.|.
TGTGCCAGCAGCCCCCGGGGAGGGGCCTATTTTGGCTACACCTTC
CASSPRGGAYFGYTF
>TRBJ2-2|TRBV5-6|TRBD1|.
TGTGCCAGCAGCTTTGGGACAGGGCGTCTTACTAACACCGGGGAGCTGTTTTTT
CASSFGTGRLTNTGELFF
>TRBJ2-7|TRBV20-1|.|.
TGCAGTGCTAGAGTAGACTACGAGCAGTACTTC
CSARVDYEQYF
>TRBJ2-1|TRBV12-3/TRBV12-4|.|.
TGTGCCAGCAGTTTAAGGACCTACAATGAGCAGTTCTTC
CASSLRTYNEQFF
>TRBJ1-4|TRBV10-3|.|few
TGTGCCATCAGTGCTGGACAGTTTAATGAAAAACTGTTTTTT
CAISAGQFNEKLFF
>TRBJ2-7|TRBV25-1|.|few
TGTGCCAGCAGAGGCGTTGTCGAGCAGTACTTC
CASRGVVEQYF
>TRBJ1-6|TRBV20-1|TRBD1|.
TGCAGTGCTCGATTTACAGGGGAGGGTTCACCCCTCCACTTT
CSARFTGEGSPLHF
>TRBJ2-5|TRBV29-1|.|.
TGCAGCGTTGACTCAGAGACCCAGTACTTC
CSVDSETQYF
>TRBJ2-1|TRBV6-5|.|.
TGTGCCAGCAGTTACTCGAGGGCAGGGACGGATGAGCAGTTCTTC
CASSYSRAGTDEQFF
>TRBJ1-6|TRBV20-1|.|many
TGCAGTGCTAGTCCCGAGTCGCCGGATTCACCCCTCCACTTT
CSASPESPDSPLHF
>TRBJ2-1|TRBV29-1|.|.
TGCAGCGTCCAAGATATCTACCGACACAATGAGCAGTTCTTC
CSVQDIYRHNEQFF
>TRBJ1-1|TRBV6-5|.|.
TGTGCCAGCAGTTTTGGGATCGAAGCTTTCTTT
CASSFGIEAFF
>TRBJ1-1|TRBV6-1|.|.
TGTGCCACCAGGTGGGGGTTTAACGCTGAAGCTTTCTTT
CATRWGFNAEAFF
>TRBJ2-4|TRBV29-1|.|few
TGCAGCGTTGCCAGGGCTGAAAACATTCAGTACTTC
CSVARAENIQYF
>TRBJ2-1|TRBV12-3/TRBV12-4|.|.
TGTGCCAGCAGTCCAAGTACCCCCTCCTACAATGAGCAGTTCTTC
CASSPSTPSYNEQFF
>TRBJ1-1|TRBV20-1|.|many
TGCAGTGCTAAAATAACAGGGACCGACACTGAAGCTTTCTTT
CSAKITGTDTEAFF
>TRBJ2-7|TRBV12-3/TRBV12-4|.|.
TGTGCCAGCAGTCCGAGGATAAACTCCTACGAGCAGTACTTC
CASSPRINSYEQYF